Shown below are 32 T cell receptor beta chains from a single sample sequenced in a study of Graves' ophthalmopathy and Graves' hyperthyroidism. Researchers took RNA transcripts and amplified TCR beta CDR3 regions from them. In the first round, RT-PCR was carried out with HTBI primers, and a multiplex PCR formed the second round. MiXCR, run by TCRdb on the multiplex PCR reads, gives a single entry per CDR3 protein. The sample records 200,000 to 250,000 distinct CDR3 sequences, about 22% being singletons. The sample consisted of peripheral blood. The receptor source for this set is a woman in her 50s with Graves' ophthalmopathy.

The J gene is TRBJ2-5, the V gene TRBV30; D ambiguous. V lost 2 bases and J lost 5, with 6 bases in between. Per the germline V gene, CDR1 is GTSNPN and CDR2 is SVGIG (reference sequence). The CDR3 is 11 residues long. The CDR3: CAWSYGETQYF. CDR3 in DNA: TGTGCCTGGAGTTATGGGGAGACCCAGTACTTC.

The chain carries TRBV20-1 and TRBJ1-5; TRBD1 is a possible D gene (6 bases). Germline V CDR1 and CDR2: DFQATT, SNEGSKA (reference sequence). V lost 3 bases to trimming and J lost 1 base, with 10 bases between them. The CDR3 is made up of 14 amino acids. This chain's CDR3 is CSASPGQSNQPQHF. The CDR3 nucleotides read TGCAGTGCTAGTCCCGGACAGAGCAATCAGCCCCAGCATTTT.

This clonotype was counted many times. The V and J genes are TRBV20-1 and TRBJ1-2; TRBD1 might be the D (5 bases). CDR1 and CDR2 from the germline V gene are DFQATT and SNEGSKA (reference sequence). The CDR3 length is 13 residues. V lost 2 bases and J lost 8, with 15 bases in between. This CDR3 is CSARMRGALGYTF. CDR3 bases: TGCAGTGCTAGAATGAGAGGGGCTCTCGGCTACACCTTC.

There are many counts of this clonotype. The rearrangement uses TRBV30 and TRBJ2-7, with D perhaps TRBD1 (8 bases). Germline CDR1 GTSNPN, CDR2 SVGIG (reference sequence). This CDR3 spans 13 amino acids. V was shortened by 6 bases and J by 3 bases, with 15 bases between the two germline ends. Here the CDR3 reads CACDRGGNYEQYF. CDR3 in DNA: TGTGCCTGCGACAGGGGAGGGAACTACGAGCAGTACTTC.

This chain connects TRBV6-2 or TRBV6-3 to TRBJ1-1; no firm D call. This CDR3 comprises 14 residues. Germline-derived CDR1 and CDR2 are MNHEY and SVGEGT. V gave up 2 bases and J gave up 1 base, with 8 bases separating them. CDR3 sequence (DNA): TGTGCCAGCAGTTACCGACGGACGAACACTGAAGCTTTCTTT. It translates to CASSYRRTNTEAFF.

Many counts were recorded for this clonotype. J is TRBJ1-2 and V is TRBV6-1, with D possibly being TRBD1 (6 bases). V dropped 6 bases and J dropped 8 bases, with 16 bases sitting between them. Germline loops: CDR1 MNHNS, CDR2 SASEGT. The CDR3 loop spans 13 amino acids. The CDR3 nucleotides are TGTGCCAGCAGCCCCACAGGGTTCCGAGGCTACACCTTC. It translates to CASSPTGFRGYTF.

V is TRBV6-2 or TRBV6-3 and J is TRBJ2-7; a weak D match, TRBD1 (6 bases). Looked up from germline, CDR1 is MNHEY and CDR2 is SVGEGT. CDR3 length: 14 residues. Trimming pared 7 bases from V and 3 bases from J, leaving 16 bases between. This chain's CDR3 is CASNLARTVYEQYF. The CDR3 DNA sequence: TGTGCCAGCAATCTGGCGCGGACAGTCTACGAGCAGTACTTC.

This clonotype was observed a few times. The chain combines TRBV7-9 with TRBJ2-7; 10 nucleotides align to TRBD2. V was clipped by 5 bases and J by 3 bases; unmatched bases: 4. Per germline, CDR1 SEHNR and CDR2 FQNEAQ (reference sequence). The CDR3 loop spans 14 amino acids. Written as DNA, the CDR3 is TGTGCCAGCAGCCCGCTAGCGGGAGTCTACGAGCAGTACTTC. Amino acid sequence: CASSPLAGVYEQYF.

The CDR3 nucleotides read TGTGCCAGCACCTATAGCCTGAGGACCTACGAGCAGTACTTC. This encodes CASTYSLRTYEQYF. The rearrangement links TRBV27 to TRBJ2-7; D ambiguous. The CDR3 extends over 14 amino acids. Germline V gene lookup returns CDR1 MNHEY and CDR2 SMNVEV (reference sequence). Trimming removed 7 bases at V and 2 bases at J, with 15 bases between.

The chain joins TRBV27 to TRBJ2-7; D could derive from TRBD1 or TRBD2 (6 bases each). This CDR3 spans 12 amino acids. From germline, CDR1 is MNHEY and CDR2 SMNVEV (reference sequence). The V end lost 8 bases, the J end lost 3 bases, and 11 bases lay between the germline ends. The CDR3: CASYGGLYEQYF. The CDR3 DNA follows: TGTGCCAGCTATGGGGGGCTCTACGAGCAGTACTTC.

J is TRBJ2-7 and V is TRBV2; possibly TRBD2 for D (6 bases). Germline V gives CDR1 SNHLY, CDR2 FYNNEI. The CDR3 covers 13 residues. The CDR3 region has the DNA TGTGCTTGCGGGGCGGGGAGCTCCTACGAGCAGTACTTC. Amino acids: CACGAGSSYEQYF.

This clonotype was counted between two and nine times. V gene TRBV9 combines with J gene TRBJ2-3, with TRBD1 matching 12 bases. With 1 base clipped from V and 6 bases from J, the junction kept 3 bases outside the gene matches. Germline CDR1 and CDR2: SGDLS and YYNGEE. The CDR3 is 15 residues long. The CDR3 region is CASSVQGQGADTQYF. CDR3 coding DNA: TGTGCCAGCAGCGTACAGGGACAGGGGGCCGATACGCAGTATTTT.

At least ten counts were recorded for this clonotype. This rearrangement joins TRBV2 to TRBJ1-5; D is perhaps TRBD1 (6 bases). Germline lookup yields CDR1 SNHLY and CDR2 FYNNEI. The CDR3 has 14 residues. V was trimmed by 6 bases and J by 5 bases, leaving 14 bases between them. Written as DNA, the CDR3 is TGTGCCAGCAGGGGAGAGACAGGAGATCAGCCCCAGCATTTT. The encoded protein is CASRGETGDQPQHF.

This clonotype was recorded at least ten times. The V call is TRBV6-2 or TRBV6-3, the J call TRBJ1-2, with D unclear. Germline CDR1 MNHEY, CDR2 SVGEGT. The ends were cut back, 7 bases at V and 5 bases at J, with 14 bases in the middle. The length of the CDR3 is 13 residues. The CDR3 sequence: CASTIPGIYGYTF. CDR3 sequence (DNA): TGTGCCAGCACCATACCAGGAATTTATGGCTACACCTTC.

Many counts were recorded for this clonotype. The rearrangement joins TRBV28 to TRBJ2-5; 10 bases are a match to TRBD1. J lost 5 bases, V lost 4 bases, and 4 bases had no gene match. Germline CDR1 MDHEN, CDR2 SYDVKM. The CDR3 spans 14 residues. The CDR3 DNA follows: TGTGCCAGCAGTTGGACAGGGGGTCGGGAGACCCAGTACTTC. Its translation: CASSWTGGRETQYF. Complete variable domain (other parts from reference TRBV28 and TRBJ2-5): DVKVTQSSRYLVKRTGEKVFLECVQDMDHENMFWYRQDPGLGLRLIYFSYDVKMKEKGDIPEGYSVSREKKERFSLILESASTNQTSMYLCASSWTGGRETQYFGPGTRLLVL.

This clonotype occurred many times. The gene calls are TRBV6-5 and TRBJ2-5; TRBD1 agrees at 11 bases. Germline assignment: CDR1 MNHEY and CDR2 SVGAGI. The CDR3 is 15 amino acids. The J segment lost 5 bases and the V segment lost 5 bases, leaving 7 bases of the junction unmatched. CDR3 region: CASSRGQGAEETQYF. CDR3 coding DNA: TGTGCCAGCAGTCGAGGACAGGGGGCGGAGGAGACCCAGTACTTC.

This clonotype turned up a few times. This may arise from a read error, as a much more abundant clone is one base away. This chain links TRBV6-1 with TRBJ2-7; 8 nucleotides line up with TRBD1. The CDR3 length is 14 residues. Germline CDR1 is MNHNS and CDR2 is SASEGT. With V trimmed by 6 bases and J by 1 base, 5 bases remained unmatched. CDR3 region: CASSTTGVSYEQYF. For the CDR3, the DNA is TGTGCCAGCAGCACGACAGGGGTGTCCTACGAGCAGTACTTC.

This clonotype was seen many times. The CDR3 sequence: CSARDWASGSPYEQYF. The CDR3 DNA reads as TGCAGTGCTAGAGATTGGGCTAGCGGGAGCCCCTACGAGCAGTACTTC. V is TRBV20-1 and J is TRBJ2-7; 10 nucleotides match TRBD2. CDR1 is DFQATT, CDR2 SNEGSKA, per germline (reference sequence). The CDR3 is 16 amino acids. V lost 0 bases to trimming and J lost 2 bases; unmatched junction nucleotides: 7.

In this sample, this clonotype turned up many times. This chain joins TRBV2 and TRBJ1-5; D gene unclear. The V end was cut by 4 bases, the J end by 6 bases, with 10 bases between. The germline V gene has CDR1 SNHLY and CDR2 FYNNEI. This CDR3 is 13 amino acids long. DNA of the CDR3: TGTGCCAGCAGTGGAGGAGAAGGTCAGCCCCAGCATTTT. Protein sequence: CASSGGEGQPQHF.

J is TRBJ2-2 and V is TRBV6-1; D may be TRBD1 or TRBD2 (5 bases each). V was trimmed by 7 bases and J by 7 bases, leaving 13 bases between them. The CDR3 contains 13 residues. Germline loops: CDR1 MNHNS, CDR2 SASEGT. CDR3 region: CASNREGNGELFF. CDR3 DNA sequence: TGTGCCAGCAATAGAGAGGGGAACGGGGAGCTGTTTTTT.

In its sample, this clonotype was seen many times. This chain's CDR3 is CASRSNLARGELFF. The CDR3 DNA reads TGTGCCAGCCGGTCGAATCTGGCCAGGGGGGAGCTGTTTTTT. The chain links TRBV12-3 or TRBV12-4 to TRBJ2-2, with D unclear. This CDR3 is built from 14 residues. The V end lost 8 bases, the J end lost 8 bases, and 18 bases lay between the germline ends.

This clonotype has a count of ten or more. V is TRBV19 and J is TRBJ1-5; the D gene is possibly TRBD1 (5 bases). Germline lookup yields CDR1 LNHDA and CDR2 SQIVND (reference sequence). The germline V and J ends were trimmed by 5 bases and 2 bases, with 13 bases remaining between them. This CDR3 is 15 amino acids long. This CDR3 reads CASSSIVGGNQPQHF. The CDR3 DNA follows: TGTGCCAGTAGTTCCATAGTGGGGGGCAATCAGCCCCAGCATTTT.

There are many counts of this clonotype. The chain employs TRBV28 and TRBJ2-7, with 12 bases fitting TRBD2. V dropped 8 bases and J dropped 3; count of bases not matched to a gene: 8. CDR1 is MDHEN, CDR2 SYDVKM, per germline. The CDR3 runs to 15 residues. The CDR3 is CASALAGGSGYEQYF. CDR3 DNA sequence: TGTGCCAGCGCCCTAGCGGGAGGGAGCGGCTACGAGCAGTACTTC.

The CDR3 sequence: CASSSLRTEAFF. Written as DNA, the CDR3 is TGTGCCAGCAGCTCACTGAGGACTGAAGCTTTCTTT. The J gene is TRBJ1-1, the V gene TRBV7-2; D is unresolved. Trimming stripped 4 bases from V and 5 bases from J, with 8 bases between. This CDR3 region has 12 residues. Germline-derived CDR1 and CDR2 are SGHTA and FQGNSA.

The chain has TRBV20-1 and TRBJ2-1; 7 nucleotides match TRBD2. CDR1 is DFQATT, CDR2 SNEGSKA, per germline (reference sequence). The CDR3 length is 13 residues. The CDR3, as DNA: TGCAGCCTCTCGGGAGCGGGACTAACCGAGCAGTTCTTC. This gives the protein CSLSGAGLTEQFF.

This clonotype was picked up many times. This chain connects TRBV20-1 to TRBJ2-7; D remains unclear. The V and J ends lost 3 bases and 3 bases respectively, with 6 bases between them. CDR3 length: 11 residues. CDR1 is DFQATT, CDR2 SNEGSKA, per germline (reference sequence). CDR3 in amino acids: CSASRDYEQYF. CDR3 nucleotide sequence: TGCAGTGCTAGTAGAGACTACGAGCAGTACTTC.

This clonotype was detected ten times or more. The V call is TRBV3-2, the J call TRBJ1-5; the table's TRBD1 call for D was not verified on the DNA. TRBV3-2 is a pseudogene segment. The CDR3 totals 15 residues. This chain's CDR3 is CASSLGGQSNQPQHF. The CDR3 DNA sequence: TGTGCCAGCAGCCTGGGGGGGCAGAGCAATCAGCCCCAGCATTTT.

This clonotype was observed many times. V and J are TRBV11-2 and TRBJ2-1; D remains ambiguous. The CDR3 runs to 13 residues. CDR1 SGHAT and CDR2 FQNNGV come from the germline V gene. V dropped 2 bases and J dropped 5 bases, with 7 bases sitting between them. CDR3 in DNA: TGTGCCAGCAGCTTATCACAAAACAATGAGCAGTTCTTC. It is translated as CASSLSQNNEQFF.

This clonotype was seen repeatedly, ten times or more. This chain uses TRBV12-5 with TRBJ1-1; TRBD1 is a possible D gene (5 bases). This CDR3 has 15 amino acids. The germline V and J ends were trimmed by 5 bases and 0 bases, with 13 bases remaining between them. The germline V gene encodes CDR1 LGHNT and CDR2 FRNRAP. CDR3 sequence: CASGPSGGLNTEAFF. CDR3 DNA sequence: TGTGCTAGTGGTCCTTCGGGGGGATTGAACACTGAAGCTTTCTTT.

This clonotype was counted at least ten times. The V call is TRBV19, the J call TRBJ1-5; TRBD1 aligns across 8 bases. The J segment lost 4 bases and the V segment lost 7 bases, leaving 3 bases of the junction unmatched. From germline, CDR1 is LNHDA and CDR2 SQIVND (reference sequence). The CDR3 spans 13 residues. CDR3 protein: CASTWDRNQPQHF. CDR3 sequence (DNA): TGTGCCAGTACGTGGGACAGGAATCAGCCCCAGCATTTT.

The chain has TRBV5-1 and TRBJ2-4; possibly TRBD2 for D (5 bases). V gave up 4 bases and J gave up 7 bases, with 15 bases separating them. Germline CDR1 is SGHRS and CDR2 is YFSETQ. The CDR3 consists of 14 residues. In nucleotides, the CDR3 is TGCGCCAGCAGCAACCGTCAGCCGGGGAACATTCAGTACTTC. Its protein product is CASSNRQPGNIQYF.

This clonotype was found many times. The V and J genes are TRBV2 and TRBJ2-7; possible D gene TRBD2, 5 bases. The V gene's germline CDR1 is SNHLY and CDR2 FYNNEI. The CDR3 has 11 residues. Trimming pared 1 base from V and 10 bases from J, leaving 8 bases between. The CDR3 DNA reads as TGTGCCAGCAGTGAAGTCCGGGGACAGTACTTC. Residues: CASSEVRGQYF.